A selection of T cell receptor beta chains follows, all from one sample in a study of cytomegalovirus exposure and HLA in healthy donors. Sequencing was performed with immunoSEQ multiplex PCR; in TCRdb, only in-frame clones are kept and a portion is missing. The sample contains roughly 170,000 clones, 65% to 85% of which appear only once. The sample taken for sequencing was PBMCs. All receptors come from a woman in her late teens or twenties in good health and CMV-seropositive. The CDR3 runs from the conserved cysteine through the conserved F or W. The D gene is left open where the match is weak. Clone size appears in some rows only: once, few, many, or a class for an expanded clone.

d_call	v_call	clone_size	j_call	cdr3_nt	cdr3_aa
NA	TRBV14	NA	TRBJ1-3	TGTGCCAGCAGCCAAGTTCCAACTAGACCCAGAGGAAACACCATATATTTT	CASSQVPTRPRGNTIYF
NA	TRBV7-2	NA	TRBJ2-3	TGTGCCAGCAGCTTAGCGGGGCTAATCTTTCCAGATACGCAGTATTTT	CASSLAGLIFPDTQYF
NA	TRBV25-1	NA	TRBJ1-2	TGTGCCAGCGGTGGACGGGGAGTTAACTATGGCTACACCTTC	CASGGRGVNYGYTF
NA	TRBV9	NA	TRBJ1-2	TGTGCCAGCAGCGGCAGGGAAGGCTACACCTTC	CASSGREGYTF
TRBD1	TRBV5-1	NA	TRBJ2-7	TGCGCCAGCAGTCATCCACCAGGGGGCCGGATCGGGGGCGAGCAGTACTTC	CASSHPPGGRIGGEQYF
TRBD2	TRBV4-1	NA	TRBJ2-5	TGCGCCAGCAGCCAAGGGGAACTAGCGGGGGGGCAAGGGGAGACCCAGTACTTC	CASSQGELAGGQGETQYF
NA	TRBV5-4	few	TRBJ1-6	TGTGCCAGCAGCTTGGGGGGAGAAAATTCACCCCTCCACTTT	CASSLGGENSPLHF
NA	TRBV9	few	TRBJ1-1	TGTGCCAGCAGCGTTGCCGGGTGGCCGAGCACTGAAGCTTTCTTT	CASSVAGWPSTEAFF
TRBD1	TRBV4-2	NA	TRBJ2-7	TGTGCCAGCAGCCAAGAAAGGGACAGGATCTACGAGCAGTACTTC	CASSQERDRIYEQYF
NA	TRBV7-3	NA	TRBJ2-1	TGTGCCAGCAGCTTAAGTGGGGCTCGGGAGCAGTTCTTC	CASSLSGAREQFF
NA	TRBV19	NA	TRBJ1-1	TGTGCCAGTAGTATGGGGGGGAACACTGAAGCTTTCTTT	CASSMGGNTEAFF
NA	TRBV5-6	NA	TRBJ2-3	TGTGCCAGCAGCTTGAGGGTCGGGAATACGCAGTATTTT	CASSLRVGNTQYF
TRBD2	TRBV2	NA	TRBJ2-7	TGTGCCAGCAGGCCGGGGGGGCCCCCGAGCTCCTACGAGCAGTACTTC	CASRPGGPPSSYEQYF
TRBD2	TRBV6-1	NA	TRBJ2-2	TGTGCCAGCAGACGGGGGGTAGACACCGGGGAGCTGTTTTTT	CASRRGVDTGELFF
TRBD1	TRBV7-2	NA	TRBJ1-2	TGTGCCAGCAGCGACCCGGGACAGGTATATGGCTACACCTTC	CASSDPGQVYGYTF
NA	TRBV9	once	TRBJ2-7	TGTGCCAGCAGCGTAGGAGAAAACAGCCACTACGAGCAGTACTTC	CASSVGENSHYEQYF
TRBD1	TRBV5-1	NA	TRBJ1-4	TGCGCCAGCAGCTCCGGGGACAGAACTAATGAAAAACTGTTTTTT	CASSSGDRTNEKLFF
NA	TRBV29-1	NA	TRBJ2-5	TGCAGCGTCCCGACATCCGGGGGGACCCAGTACTTC	CSVPTSGGTQYF
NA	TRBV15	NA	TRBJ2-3	TGTGCCACCAGCAGTACTAAACAGGGTTTCACAGATACGCAGTATTTT	CATSSTKQGFTDTQYF
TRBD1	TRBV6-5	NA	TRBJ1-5	TGTGCCAGCAGTTACGGGACAGGGATAGGGCAGCCCCAGCATTTT	CASSYGTGIGQPQHF
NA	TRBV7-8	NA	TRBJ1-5	TGTGCCAGCAGCTTAGGGACAGTCAATCAGCCCCAGCATTTT	CASSLGTVNQPQHF
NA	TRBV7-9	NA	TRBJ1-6	TGTGCCAGCAGCTTAACTTCGTCACCCCTCCACTTT	CASSLTSSPLHF
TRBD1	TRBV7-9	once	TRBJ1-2	TGTGCCAGCAGCGCAGGACAGGGCAACTATGGCTACACCTTC	CASSAGQGNYGYTF
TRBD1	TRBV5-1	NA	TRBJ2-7	TGCGCCAGCAGGGGACAGAGATACGAGCAGTACTTC	CASRGQRYEQYF
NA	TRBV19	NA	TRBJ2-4	TGTGCCAGTAGTATGAGTGTTGCCAAAAACATTCAGTACTTC	CASSMSVAKNIQYF
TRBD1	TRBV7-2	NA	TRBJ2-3	TGTGCCAGCAGCTTAGCCGTGGGGACAGGGGGTCGGGGCACAGATACGCAGTATTTT	CASSLAVGTGGRGTDTQYF
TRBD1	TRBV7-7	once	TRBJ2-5	TGTGCCAGCAGCCAGACAGGGAGAAGGGAGGAGACCCAGTACTTC	CASSQTGRREETQYF
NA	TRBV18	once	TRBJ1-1	TGTGCCAGCTCATCATCGGCGAGGATGAACACTGAAGCTTTCTTT	CASSSSARMNTEAFF
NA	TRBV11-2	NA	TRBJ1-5	TGTGCCAGCAGCTCCACAGCACCGGGATACAATCAGCCCCAGCATTTT	CASSSTAPGYNQPQHF
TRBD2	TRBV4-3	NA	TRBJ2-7	TGCGCCAGCAGCCACCTACTAGCGGGCGTCCCCTACGAGCAGTACTTC	CASSHLLAGVPYEQYF
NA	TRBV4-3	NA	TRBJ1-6	TGCGCCAGCAGCCAAGAAGCCCCACTTTCATCCGACTATAATTCACCCCTCCACTTT	CASSQEAPLSSDYNSPLHF
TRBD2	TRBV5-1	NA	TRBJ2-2	TGCGCCAGCAGCTTGCTCCGGGAGGGGACCGGGGAGCTGTTTTTT	CASSLLREGTGELFF
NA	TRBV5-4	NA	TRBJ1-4	TGTGCCAGCAGCACCGGGACACTTAATGAAAAACTGTTTTTT	CASSTGTLNEKLFF
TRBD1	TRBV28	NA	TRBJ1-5	TGTGCCAGCAGTTTATGGGGGACAGCTACTAATCAGCCCCAGCATTTT	CASSLWGTATNQPQHF
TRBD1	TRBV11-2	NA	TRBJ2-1	TGTGCCAGCAGCTTAGGAACGGGACAGGGTATCAATGAGCAGTTCTTC	CASSLGTGQGINEQFF